The 27 T cell receptor beta chains reported below all come from one sample, sequenced in a study of quantifying T cell responses using KT2 cells. Whole-study context: RNA was reverse transcribed with TCR alpha and beta constant-region primers.

The cDNA 3' end received a ligated oligonucleotide with a UMI. An equimolar mix of RC1.1 and RC1.2 primed the beta chain across TRBC1 and TRBC2. MiXCR, applied by TCRdb to the UMI-ligation and nested PCR reads, yields one record per CDR3 protein. Among tens of thousands of distinct CDR3 sequences listed, 9% to 15% were seen once. The sequencing input was PBMCs spiked with cells of the T cell clone KT2. The source of these receptors is a human donor.

Ten or more counts support this clonotype. The V gene is TRBV14, the J gene TRBJ2-7, with a tentative D call TRBD2 (5 bases). Germline V gene sequence: CDR1 SGHDN, CDR2 FVKESK. This CDR3 region has 15 residues. The germline V and J ends were trimmed by 3 bases and 5 bases, with 17 bases remaining between them. For the CDR3, the DNA is TGTGCCAGCAGCCATGGGAGCCTGGGGAGCGACGAGCAGTACTTC. The encoded protein is CASSHGSLGSDEQYF.

V is TRBV2 and J is TRBJ1-2; no firm D call. Trimming took off 3 bases at V and 4 bases at J, with 15 bases between the two ends. The CDR3 loop spans 15 amino acids. Germline V gene data show CDR1 as SNHLY and CDR2 as FYNNEI. Here the CDR3 reads CASSEVSLGSYGYTF. The CDR3 bases are TGTGCCAGCAGTGAGGTTTCTTTGGGAAGCTATGGCTACACCTTC.

The chain has TRBV30 and TRBJ1-6; 7 positions agree with TRBD1. Trimming took 3 bases from V and 5 from J; bases not matched to a gene: 4. The CDR3 is made up of 14 amino acids. Germline CDR1 is GTSNPN and CDR2 is SVGIG (reference sequence). The CDR3 DNA sequence: TGTGCCTGGAGCCAGGGACAGAATAATTCACCCCTCCACTTT. Protein sequence: CAWSQGQNNSPLHF.

This clonotype showed up just a few times. The rearrangement uses TRBV12-3 or TRBV12-4 and TRBJ2-4, with 8 bases lining up with TRBD2. V trimming: 3 bases; J trimming: 8 bases; junction bases outside the gene matches: 6. This CDR3 spans 14 amino acids. As DNA, the CDR3 is TGTGCCAGCAGTTTCGGCGGGAGGAGGTACATTCAGTACTTC. Its translation is CASSFGGRRYIQYF.

This chain links TRBV4-1 with TRBJ2-3, with D possibly being TRBD1 (5 bases). The germline V and J ends were trimmed by 1 base and 6 bases, with 11 bases remaining between them. The CDR3 extends over 14 amino acids. CDR1 is MGHRA, CDR2 YSYEKL, per germline. CDR3 DNA: TGCGCCAGCAGCCAAGGCCTACAGGCGGATACGCAGTATTTT. Protein: CASSQGLQADTQYF.

Many counts were recorded for this clonotype. This chain joins TRBV6-4 and TRBJ2-1, with D perhaps matching TRBD2 (6 bases). With 3 bases removed from V and 4 bases from J, the gap between germline ends came to 13 bases. This CDR3 contains 15 residues. Germline V CDR1 and CDR2: MRHNA, SNTAGT. The CDR3 region has the DNA TGTGCCAGCAGTGAAGTAGCGGAGAGATACAATGAGCAGTTCTTC. Encoded protein: CASSEVAERYNEQFF.

This clonotype was counted many times. V gene TRBV20-1 combines with J gene TRBJ1-2, with D possibly being TRBD1 (6 bases). This CDR3 contains 14 residues. The V and J ends lost 1 base and 4 bases respectively, with 13 bases between them. Per germline, CDR1 DFQATT and CDR2 SNEGSKA (reference sequence). CDR3 bases: TGCAGTGCTAGAGCGTCAGGACAGATCTATGGCTACACCTTC. Its protein product is CSARASGQIYGYTF.

This clonotype has a count of ten or more. The rearrangement joins TRBV20-1 to TRBJ1-2; D perhaps matches TRBD1 (6 bases). Germline V gives CDR1 DFQATT, CDR2 SNEGSKA (reference sequence). V gave up 6 bases and J gave up 0 bases, with 11 bases separating them. The CDR3 is 13 residues long. In DNA form, the CDR3 reads TGCAGTGCCGTCGGACAGACTAACTATGGCTACACCTTC. Translation: CSAVGQTNYGYTF.

There are many counts of this clonotype. The chain carries TRBV11-3 and TRBJ2-3, with D possibly being TRBD1 (5 bases). The CDR3 has 14 residues. V lost 5 bases and J lost 2, with 11 bases in between. Germline V gene sequence: CDR1 SGHNT, CDR2 YENEEA. CDR3 DNA sequence: TGTGCCAGCAGCCTCGACAGTGTCACAGATACGCAGTATTTT. Translating gives CASSLDSVTDTQYF.

This clonotype occurred many times. CDR3 region: CASSPVKKEKLFF. CDR3 sequence (DNA): TGTGCCAGCTCACCAGTCAAGAAGGAAAAACTGTTTTTT. The chain recombines TRBV18 with TRBJ1-4; the D is unclear. The CDR3 has 13 residues. Germline V lookup: CDR1 KGHSH, CDR2 LQKENI. V lost 2 bases and J 8 bases, leaving 9 bases between the germline ends. The full variable domain, its missing parts supplied by reference TRBV18 and TRBJ1-4, is NAGVMQNPRHLVRRRGQEARLRCSPMKGHSHVYWYRQLPEEGLKFMVYLQKENIIDESGMPKERFSAEFPKEGPSILRIQQVVRGDSAAYFCASSPVKKEKLFFGSGTQLSVL.

This clonotype appeared many times. The V gene is TRBV5-6, the J gene TRBJ1-4; possible D gene TRBD1, 5 bases. This CDR3 is built from 15 residues. Germline-derived CDR1 and CDR2 are SGHDT and YYEEEE. V shed 4 bases and J shed 6 bases, with 16 bases lying between them. CDR3 bases: TGTGCCAGCAGCCCCCGGACATTGAGAGATGAAAAACTGTTTTTT. It yields the protein CASSPRTLRDEKLFF.

The chain uses TRBV5-1 and TRBJ1-1, with D perhaps matching TRBD1 (5 bases). CDR1 and CDR2 from the germline V gene are SGHRS and YFSETQ. Trimming took off 5 bases at V and 2 bases at J, with 16 bases between the two ends. The CDR3 is 15 amino acids. The DNA of the CDR3 is TGCGCCAGCAGGACGGGGCCAGTTTCAAACACTGAAGCTTTCTTT. Translation: CASRTGPVSNTEAFF.

In its sample, this clonotype was seen a few times. CDR3 DNA sequence: TGCAGTGCAATCCGGACAGGATATAGCAATCAGCCCCAGCATTTT. Protein sequence: CSAIRTGYSNQPQHF. The chain has TRBV20-1 and TRBJ1-5, with 7 bases fitting TRBD1. V was pared by 6 bases and J by 0 bases, with 8 bases of the junction left unmatched. CDR1 is DFQATT, CDR2 SNEGSKA, per germline (reference sequence). CDR3 length: 15 amino acids.

This clonotype was picked up a small number of times. The V call is TRBV14, the J call TRBJ1-1, with D possibly matching TRBD1 (6 bases). V lost 1 base to trimming and J lost 7 bases, with 10 bases between them. Germline CDR1 is SGHDN and CDR2 is FVKESK. The CDR3 is made up of 13 amino acids. The CDR3 is CASSQVDRIEAFF. CDR3 bases: TGTGCCAGCAGCCAAGTAGACAGGATTGAAGCTTTCTTT.

The gene calls are TRBV29-1 and TRBJ1-2, with 8 nucleotides matching TRBD1. The germline gives CDR1 SQVTM, CDR2 ANQGSEA. V lost 4 bases, J lost 4 bases, and 29 bases stayed unmatched. This CDR3 is 21 amino acids long. The DNA for the CDR3 is TGCAGCGTTGCCTCCATGTCGAGGACAGGGACGAGGGAGATGGGTTCCTATGGCTACACCTTC. Amino acids: CSVASMSRTGTREMGSYGYTF.

The CDR3 region is CASSLTGRELFGTEAFF. CDR3 DNA: TGTGCCAGCAGCTTGACGGGCAGGGAGTTGTTTGGCACTGAAGCTTTCTTT. The J gene is TRBJ1-1, the V gene TRBV5-6; a possible D gene is TRBD1 (5 bases). Germline assignment: CDR1 SGHDT and CDR2 YYEEEE. Trimming left V 1 base short and J 4 bases short, with 20 bases between. This CDR3 contains 17 residues.

This clonotype was observed many times. This chain links TRBV6-1 with TRBJ2-1, with 8 bases fitting TRBD1. CDR3 length equals 16 residues. The V and J ends lost 3 bases and 6 bases, in that order; junction bases with no gene match: 10. CDR1 is MNHNS and CDR2 is SASEGT in the germline V gene. The CDR3 bases are TGTGCCAGCAGTGATCTTGGGGGGACAGGTGGCAATGAGCAGTTCTTC. This sequence encodes CASSDLGGTGGNEQFF.

This clonotype was observed at least ten times. This rearrangement joins TRBV4-1 to TRBJ1-4; D not certain. The CDR3 sequence is 13 residues long. The V end was cut by 0 bases, the J end by 11 bases, with 10 bases between. In germline, CDR1 is MGHRA, CDR2 YSYEKL. Here the CDR3 reads CASSQEHSRKLFF. CDR3 in DNA: TGCGCCAGCAGCCAAGAGCACAGTCGGAAACTGTTTTTT.

This clonotype showed up just a few times. The chain has TRBV12-3 or TRBV12-4 and TRBJ2-1; D tentatively reads TRBD1 or TRBD2 (6 bases each). The CDR3 spans 16 residues. The V and J ends lost 1 base and 1 base respectively, with 11 bases between them. This CDR3 is CASSLVGGPSYNEQFF. The CDR3 DNA reads as TGTGCCAGCAGTTTAGTGGGGGGCCCGTCCTACAATGAGCAGTTCTTC.

This clonotype was counted many times. The chain recombines TRBV15 with TRBJ2-7; no clear D gene. The CDR3 covers 13 residues. The V end was cut by 0 bases, the J end by 4 bases, with 7 bases between. Looked up from germline, CDR1 is LNHNV and CDR2 is YYDKDF (reference sequence). CDR3 region: CATSRDPQYEQYF. The CDR3 DNA reads as TGTGCCACCAGCAGAGATCCTCAATACGAGCAGTACTTC.

CDR3 in DNA: TGTGCCAGCAGCAGAAATCTAGCGACGTACAGAGAGACCCAGTACTTC. Protein: CASSRNLATYRETQYF. The rearrangement joins TRBV21-1 to TRBJ2-5; TRBD2, the D gene given by the table, was not confirmed from the DNA. TRBV21-1 counts as a pseudogene. The CDR3 length is 16 residues.

This clonotype was observed a handful of times. The chain uses TRBV19 and TRBJ2-3; 8 bases are a match to TRBD2. Germline CDR1 reads LNHDA; CDR2 reads SQIVND (reference sequence). CDR3 length equals 16 residues. V lost 4 bases to trimming and J lost 5 bases; unmatched junction nucleotides: 11. CDR3 bases: TGTGCCAGTAGTAGGCAGCGGGAGACCGTACTAGATACGCAGTATTTT. Protein product: CASSRQRETVLDTQYF.

J is TRBJ1-1 and V is TRBV6-6; 8 nucleotides match TRBD1. The germline CDR1 and CDR2 sequences are MNHNY and SVGAGI (reference sequence). Trimming took 2 bases from V and 4 from J; bases not matched to a gene: 6. The CDR3 contains 15 residues. CDR3 sequence reads: CASSYPQGAFTEAFF. CDR3 coding DNA: TGTGCCAGCAGTTACCCTCAGGGGGCTTTCACTGAAGCTTTCTTT.

This clonotype was seen more than once but under ten times. The V call is TRBV9, the J call TRBJ2-3; TRBD1 aligns across 8 bases. The V segment lost 3 bases and the J segment 3 bases; nucleotides outside the gene matches: 9. CDR3 length: 16 residues. The germline CDR1 and CDR2 sequences are SGDLS and YYNGEE. CDR3 nucleotide sequence: TGTGCCAGCAGCGGGGGGACAGGTGGACAAACAGATACGCAGTATTTT. Translating gives CASSGGTGGQTDTQYF.

The V and J genes are TRBV15 and TRBJ1-6; unclear D gene. The CDR3 is 14 residues long. Per the germline V gene, CDR1 is LNHNV and CDR2 is YYDKDF (reference sequence). Trimming cost V 0 bases and J 6 bases, with 6 bases left between them. The CDR3 sequence: CATSRDFANSPLHF. DNA of the CDR3: TGTGCCACCAGCAGAGATTTTGCTAATTCACCCCTCCACTTT.

This clonotype was counted between two and nine times. The chain uses TRBV20-1 and TRBJ2-1, with 7 bases lining up with TRBD2. The length of the CDR3 is 18 residues. V trimming: 3 bases; J trimming: 3 bases; junction bases outside the gene matches: 17. Germline CDR1 is DFQATT and CDR2 is SNEGSKA (reference sequence). The CDR3 nucleotides are TGCAGTGCTAGGCGGAATCGGCGGGGGAGCAACATCTACAATGAGCAGTTCTTC. Translating it yields CSARRNRRGSNIYNEQFF.

This clonotype was recorded many times. The chain couples TRBV2 to TRBJ1-3; maybe TRBD1 (5 bases). The CDR3 runs 16 residues. CDR1 is SNHLY and CDR2 is FYNNEI in the germline V gene. V was clipped by 2 bases and J by 0 bases, with 11 bases between them. The CDR3 loop reads CASSETGRSSGNTIYF. DNA for the CDR3: TGTGCCAGCAGTGAAACAGGAAGAAGCTCTGGAAACACCATATATTTT.